The sequence of this TCR beta chain was determined in a study of early T cells in non-severe SARS-CoV-2 infection (dated by TCRdb to the early 2020s). With respect to the entire study: Because TCR sequencing was done on bulk RNA from unsorted whole blood, the alpha and beta chains could not be paired. Study-wide findings and limitations: VDJdb matching was skewed toward anti-spike CD8 responses, so virus-specific expansions were likely underestimated and private and CD4 specificities were missed.

The study was a case-control design nested within a healthcare worker cohort in London, UK, with weekly nasopharyngeal swab PCR tests and blood sampling. Healthcare workers were recruited during the week of the UK lockdown, between 23 and 31 March 2020, and followed weekly for up to about 15 weeks. From the cysteine through the phenylalanine, the CDR3 covers 14 amino acids. Only CDR3 DNA is held: 42 bases, read in frame from base 1. V is shortened by 5 bases, J by 6 bases, and the region joining them spans 15 bases. From a lookup of the germline V gene (reference sequence), CDR1 and CDR2 are SEHNR and FQNEAQ. This clonotype was seen more than once but under ten times. No cognate antigen has been identified for it. Base qualities are not recorded, but no much larger clone differs from it by a single base. The library was obtained by 5' RACE. Instrument used: NextSeq 500. In the TCR library protocol, unique molecular identifiers were attached to individual cDNA molecules to correct for PCR bias and sequencing error. Sequencing covered both TCR alpha and beta chains, and within each sample the abundances of alpha and beta sequences were tightly co-correlated. Per the original workflow: Decombinator V4 was used to annotate the V gene, J gene and CDR3 of the TCR sequences. Expanded TCRs were defined as changing significantly between any two time points under a Poisson model with p below 0.0001. TCR abundances were normalised to the total number of TCRs sequenced per sample and expressed as counts per million. MAIT TCRs were defined by TRAV1-2 paired with TRAJ12, TRAJ20 or TRAJ33, and iNKT TCRs by TRAV10 paired with TRAJ18. VDJdb, accessed 1 November 2021, was searched for CMV, EBV and SARS-CoV-2 annotated TCRs, with TCRs annotated for multiple antigens excluded. TCRdb handled the public reads itself, with Q25 trimming in fastp and clone calling in MiXCR, and kept productive beta chains. Records with the same CDR3 protein are collapsed into one entry carrying the most frequent genes and DNA. These V and J calls rely on TCRdb rather than the paper's analysis. For this sample there are more than 80,000 distinct CDR3 sequences; approximately 15% appear just once. Of the sample, roughly 7.2% falls within the top ten clones.

The sample comprised whole blood. The chain couples TRBV7-9 to TRBJ2-3; TRBD2 is a weak D gene call, 6 bases matching. The clonotype comes from an adult who was a healthcare worker with PCR-confirmed SARS-CoV-2 infection or an uninfected control (not recorded which). The CDR3 region: CASSLGGVSDTQYF. The DNA reads as follows: TGTGCCAGCAGCCTAGGAGGGGTCAGCGATACGCAGTATTTT.